This TCR beta chain derives from a study of technical replicates of blood from a few donors. This CDR3 has 14 amino acids. The germline gives CDR1 SGHNT, CDR2 YYREEE (reference sequence). Deletions cut 4 bases from V and 4 bases from J, with 11 bases between. Repertoires were generated with immunoSEQ multiplex PCR, while TCRdb's copy carries only in-frame clones and drops some. This table has about 94,000 clones, about 95% appearing once. Sequencing was carried out using T cells isolated from PBMCs. The receptor was isolated from a human donor in good health. The V and J genes are TRBV5-4 and TRBJ2-2; a weak D match, TRBD1 (6 bases). In DNA, the CDR3 is TGTGCCAGCAGCAGGACAGCAACCACCGGGGAGCTGTTTTTT. Amino acid sequence: CASSRTATTGELFF.